A single T cell receptor beta chain is shown here with its context. Assay: immunoSEQ multiplex PCR; the TCRdb copy retains only in-frame clones and omits some. The sample contains fewer than 40,000 clones, roughly 80% of which appear only once. The CDR3 has 11 residues. CDR1 is MNHEY and CDR2 is SVGAGI in the germline V gene. V was trimmed by 8 bases and J by 2 bases, leaving 4 bases between them. This specimen comes from a study of pediatric ulcerative colitis. The sequenced material came from blood. This TCR was sampled from a girl aged 5 to 17 with moderate ulcerative colitis. The chain carries TRBV6-5 and TRBJ1-5; D ambiguous. The CDR3 coding sequence is TGTGCCAGCCGGGGCAATCAGCCCCAGCATTTT. Translated, it gives CASRGNQPQHF.